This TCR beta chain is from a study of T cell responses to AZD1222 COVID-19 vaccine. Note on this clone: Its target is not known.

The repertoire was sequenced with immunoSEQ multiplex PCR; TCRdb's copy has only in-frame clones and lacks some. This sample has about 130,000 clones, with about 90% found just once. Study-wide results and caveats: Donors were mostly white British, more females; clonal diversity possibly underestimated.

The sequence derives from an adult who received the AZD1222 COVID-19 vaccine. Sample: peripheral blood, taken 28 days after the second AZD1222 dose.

In nucleotides, the CDR3 is TGCAGCGTCCCGGGAGAGGGGCTTATTTATGGCTACACCTTC. Protein sequence: CSVPGEGLIYGYTF. The chain combines TRBV29-1 with TRBJ1-2; perhaps TRBD1 as D (5 bases). Between the trimmed V and J ends, which lost 6 bases and 5 bases, there was a span of 19 bases. In germline, CDR1 is SQVTM, CDR2 ANQGSEA. This CDR3 is built from 14 residues.